The present entry profiles one T cell receptor (beta chain) with its context. This entry comes from a study of T cell responses to AZD1222 COVID-19 vaccine. The repertoire was sequenced with immunoSEQ multiplex PCR; TCRdb's copy has only in-frame clones and lacks some. This sample carries approximately 91,000 clones, approximately 90% of them seen once, and the ten largest clones take more than 10%. There are 15 residues in the CDR3. J lost 10 bases, V lost 3 bases, and 14 bases had no gene match. Looked up from germline, CDR1 is KGHSH and CDR2 is LQKENI. The sequenced sample was peripheral blood, obtained on day 0 of AZD1222 vaccination. The TCR comes from an adult in good health. The genes are TRBV18 and TRBJ2-7, with 8 bases aligning to TRBD1. CDR3 in amino acids: CASSPNPGQVTPQYF. The CDR3 DNA follows: TGTGCCAGCTCACCCAATCCGGGACAGGTCACTCCCCAGTACTTC.